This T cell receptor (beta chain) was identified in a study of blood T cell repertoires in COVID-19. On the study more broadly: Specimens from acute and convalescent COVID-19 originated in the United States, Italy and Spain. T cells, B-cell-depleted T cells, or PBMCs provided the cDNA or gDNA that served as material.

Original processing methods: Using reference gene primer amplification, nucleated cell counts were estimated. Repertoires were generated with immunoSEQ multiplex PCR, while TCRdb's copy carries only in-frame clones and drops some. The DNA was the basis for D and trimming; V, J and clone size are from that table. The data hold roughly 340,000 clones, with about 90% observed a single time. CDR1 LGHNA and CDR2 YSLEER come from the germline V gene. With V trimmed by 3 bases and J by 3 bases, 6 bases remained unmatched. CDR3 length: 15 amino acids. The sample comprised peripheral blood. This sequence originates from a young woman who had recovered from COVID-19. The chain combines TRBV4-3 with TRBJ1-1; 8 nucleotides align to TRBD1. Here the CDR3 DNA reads TGCGCCAGCAGCCACCGGACAGGGATAGACACTGAAGCTTTCTTT. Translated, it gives CASSHRTGIDTEAFF.